Below, one T cell receptor (beta chain) is given with its context. This sample is drawn from a study of T-cell reconstitution after alpha-beta-depleted transplantation in children. Trimming removed 6 bases from V and 0 bases from J; junction bases left unmatched: 7. Germline lookup yields CDR1 KGHDR and CDR2 SFDVKD. This CDR3 is 17 amino acids long. Unique molecular identifiers were incorporated into the prepared TCRbeta library. TCRdb reanalysed the PCR reads using MiXCR and keeps one entry per CDR3 protein. The sample records hundreds of thousands of distinct CDR3 sequences, roughly a tenth being singletons.

The V and J genes are TRBV24-1 and TRBJ2-1; 10 bases agree with TRBD2. The receptor was derived from a human donor who donated a stem cell graft to a child with acute myeloid leukemia. Sequenced material: PBMCs from the stem cell graft donor, taken from the stem cell graft. The CDR3 sequence is CATSLAGAPSSYNEQFF. CDR3 nucleotide sequence: TGTGCCACCAGTCTAGCGGGAGCCCCGAGCTCCTACAATGAGCAGTTCTTC.